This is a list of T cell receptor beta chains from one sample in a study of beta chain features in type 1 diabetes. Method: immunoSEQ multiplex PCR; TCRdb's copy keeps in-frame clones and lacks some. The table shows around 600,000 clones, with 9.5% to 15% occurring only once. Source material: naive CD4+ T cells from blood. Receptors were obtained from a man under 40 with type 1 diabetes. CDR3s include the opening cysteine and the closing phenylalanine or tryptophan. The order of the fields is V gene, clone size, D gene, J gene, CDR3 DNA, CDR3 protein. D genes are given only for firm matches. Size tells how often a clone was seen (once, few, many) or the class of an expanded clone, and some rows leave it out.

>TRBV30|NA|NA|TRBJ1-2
TGTGCCTGGAGTAATGCTTATGGCTACACCTTC
CAWSNAYGYTF
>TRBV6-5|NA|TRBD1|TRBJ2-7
TGTGCCAGCAGTTACTTTCGGACAGGCACCGAGCAGTACTTC
CASSYFRTGTEQYF
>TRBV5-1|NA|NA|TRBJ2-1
TGCGCCAGCAGCTTGTGGGGCAGGGGAAATGAGCAGTTCTTC
CASSLWGRGNEQFF
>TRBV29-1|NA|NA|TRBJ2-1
TGCAGCGTCTACTGGGGGAATGAGCAGTTCTTC
CSVYWGNEQFF
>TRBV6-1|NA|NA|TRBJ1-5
TGTGCCAGCAGCGAAATGATGGACCAGCCCCAGCATTTT
CASSEMMDQPQHF
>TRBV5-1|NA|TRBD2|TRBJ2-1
TGCGCCAGCAGCTTGGCTAGCGGGGGGTATGGCGAGCAGTTCTTC
CASSLASGGYGEQFF
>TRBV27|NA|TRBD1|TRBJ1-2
TGTGCCAGCAGTAAACAGGGGGTCGGTGGCTACACCTTC
CASSKQGVGGYTF
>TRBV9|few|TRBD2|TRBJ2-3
TGTGCCAGCAGCGTAAGGCTAGCGGGGGGAGATACGCAGTATTTT
CASSVRLAGGDTQYF
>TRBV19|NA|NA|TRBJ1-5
TGTGCCAGTAGTAAAGAAGGGAATCAGCCCCAGCATTTT
CASSKEGNQPQHF
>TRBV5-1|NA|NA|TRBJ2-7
TGCGCCAGCAGCTTCGGTTCTGGAGGGCGGGACGAGCAGTACTTC
CASSFGSGGRDEQYF
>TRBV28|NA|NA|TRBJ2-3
TGTGCCAGCAGTTTGGGATCCCTCACAGATACGCAGTATTTT
CASSLGSLTDTQYF
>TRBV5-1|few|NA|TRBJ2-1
TGCGCCAGCAGCTTGGTCGCCTCTTCCTACAATGAGCAGTTCTTC
CASSLVASSYNEQFF
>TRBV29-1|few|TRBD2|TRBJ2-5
TGCAGCACTAACCGGGGGGGGCAAGAGACCCAGTACTTC
CSTNRGGQETQYF
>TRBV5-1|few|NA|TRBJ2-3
TGCGCCAGCAGCTTGGGGGCTAGCAGTAGCACAGATACGCAGTATTTT
CASSLGASSSTDTQYF
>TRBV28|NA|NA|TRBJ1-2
TGTGCCAGCAGTTTGAGCCGGGACCTCATCTTC
CASSLSRDLIF
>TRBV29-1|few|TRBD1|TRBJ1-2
TGCAGCGCCCGAGGGGGGACAGGATATGGCTACACCTTC
CSARGGTGYGYTF
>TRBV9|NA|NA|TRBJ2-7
TGTGCCAGCAGCGTAGGGCAAGGGACGGCCGCCTACGAGCAGTACTTC
CASSVGQGTAAYEQYF
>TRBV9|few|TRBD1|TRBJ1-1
TGTGCCAGCAGCGTAGGAGCCCGTAGCAGGGGGACTGAAGCTTTCTTT
CASSVGARSRGTEAFF
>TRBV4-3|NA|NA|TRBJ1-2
TGCGCCAGCAGCCAAGAAGCCGGCCGGTCTAACTATGGCTACACCTTC
CASSQEAGRSNYGYTF
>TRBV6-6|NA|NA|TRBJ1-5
TGTGCCAGCTTCGGACAGCCTAGGGAGCCCCAGCATTTT
CASFGQPREPQHF
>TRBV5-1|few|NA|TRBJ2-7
TGCGCCAGCAGCACGGACCGAGCCTACGAGCAGTACTTC
CASSTDRAYEQYF
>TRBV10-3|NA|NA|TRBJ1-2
TGTGCCATCAGTGAGTCCAGACAGGAGGTCTATGGCTACACCTTC
CAISESRQEVYGYTF
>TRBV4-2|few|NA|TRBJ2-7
TGTGCCAGCAGCCAAGTTGAGGACAGTTACTACGAGCAGTACTTC
CASSQVEDSYYEQYF
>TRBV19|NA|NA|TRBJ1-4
TGTGCCAGTAAAAGACTGGACCCAACTAATGAAAAACTGTTTTTT
CASKRLDPTNEKLFF
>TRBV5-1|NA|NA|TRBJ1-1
TGCGCCAGCAGCTTTACAGGGCAAAACACTGAAGCTTTCTTT
CASSFTGQNTEAFF
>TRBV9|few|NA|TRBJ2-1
TGTGCCAGCAGCGGAACCGGGACAACTTATGAGCAGTTCTTC
CASSGTGTTYEQFF
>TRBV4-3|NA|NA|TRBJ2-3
TGCGCCAGCAGCCAAGAGGACACACGGGATACGCAGTATTTT
CASSQEDTRDTQYF
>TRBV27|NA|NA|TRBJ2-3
TGTGCCAGCAAATCATCGACGAGGACTGATAGCACAGATACGCAGTATTTT
CASKSSTRTDSTDTQYF
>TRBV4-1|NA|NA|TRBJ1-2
TGCGCCAGCAGCCAAGGAGGGACCGAAGTCTATGGCTACACCTTC
CASSQGGTEVYGYTF
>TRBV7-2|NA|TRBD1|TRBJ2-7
TGTGCCAGCAGCCCCACCGGGACAGGGAACTACGAGCAGTACTTC
CASSPTGTGNYEQYF
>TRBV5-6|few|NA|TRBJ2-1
TGTGCCAGCAGCGGGGTGTGGCTTGACACCTCCTACAATGAGCAGTTCTTC
CASSGVWLDTSYNEQFF
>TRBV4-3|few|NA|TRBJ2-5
TGCGCCAGCAGCCTCGGGACGCCTAATACCCAGTACTTC
CASSLGTPNTQYF
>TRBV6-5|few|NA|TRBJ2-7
TGTGCCAGCAGTTTTGGCAGGGGAGACGGTGGGCAGTACTTC
CASSFGRGDGGQYF
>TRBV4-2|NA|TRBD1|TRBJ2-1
TGTGCCAGCAGCCCGACGGACAGGGGAGATGAGCAGTTCTTC
CASSPTDRGDEQFF
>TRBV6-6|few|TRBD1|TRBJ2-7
TGTGCCAGCAGAGGGACAGGGGCTTCGTACGAGCAGTACTTC
CASRGTGASYEQYF
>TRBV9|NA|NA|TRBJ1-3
TGTGCCAGCAGCGTAGAATCCAGGGCTTCTGGAAACACCATATATTTT
CASSVESRASGNTIYF
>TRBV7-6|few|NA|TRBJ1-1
TGTGCCAGCAGCTTACTTGAGGGACCCGAGGTCACTGAAGCTTTCTTT
CASSLLEGPEVTEAFF
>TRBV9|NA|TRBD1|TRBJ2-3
TGTGCCAGCAGCGTAGCGGGACAGCTCACAGATACGCAGTATTTT
CASSVAGQLTDTQYF
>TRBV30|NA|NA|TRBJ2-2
TGTGCCTGGAAGGGTGAGAACACCGGGGAGCTGTTTTTT
CAWKGENTGELFF
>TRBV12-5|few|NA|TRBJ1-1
TGTGCTAGTGGTTTGGTTGGGGGTAGAGCGTCTTTCTTT
CASGLVGGRASFF
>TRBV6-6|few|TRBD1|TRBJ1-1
TGTGCCAGCGGAGAACAGGGGGATTCATCTGAAGCTTTCTTT
CASGEQGDSSEAFF
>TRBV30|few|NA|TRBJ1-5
TGTGCCTGCCGTGGGGGGGGTAAACAGCCCCAGCATTTT
CACRGGGKQPQHF
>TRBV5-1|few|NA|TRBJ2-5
TGCGCCAGCAGCTCAGACCTAGAGACCCAGTACTTC
CASSSDLETQYF
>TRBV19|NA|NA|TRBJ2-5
TGTGCCAGTAAGGATACAGCGACCCGAGAGACCCAGTACTTC
CASKDTATRETQYF
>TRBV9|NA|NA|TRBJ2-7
TGTGCCAGCAGCGACATGACCTCCGGGGAGCAGTACTTC
CASSDMTSGEQYF
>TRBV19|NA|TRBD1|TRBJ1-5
TGTGCCAGTAGCTCCGACAGGGGCAGTCAGCCCCAGCATTTT
CASSSDRGSQPQHF
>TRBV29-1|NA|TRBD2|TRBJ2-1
TGCAGCGTTGCTACGGCTAGCGGGGGCAATGAGCAGTTCTTC
CSVATASGGNEQFF
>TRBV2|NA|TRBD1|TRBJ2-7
TGTGCCAGCAACTTCCGAGAGAGGACAGGGGGATACGAGCAGTACTTC
CASNFRERTGGYEQYF
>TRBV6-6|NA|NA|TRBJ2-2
TGTGCCAGCAGTTACCGGGGCTCCACGGGGGAGCTGTTTTTT
CASSYRGSTGELFF
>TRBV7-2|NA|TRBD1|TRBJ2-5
TGTGCCAGCAGCTTTGGACAGGGGCAAGAGACCCAGTACTTC
CASSFGQGQETQYF
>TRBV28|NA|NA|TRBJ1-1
TGTGCCAGCGAAGGGCAGGTGGACACTGAAGCTTTCTTT
CASEGQVDTEAFF